The 6 T cell receptor beta chains listed next were all sequenced from one sample in a study of T cell changes during pregnancy in multiple sclerosis. Sequencing was performed with immunoSEQ multiplex PCR; in TCRdb, only in-frame clones are kept and a portion is missing. The sample holds roughly 31,000 clones, around nine tenths seen once. The starting material was CD8+ T cells from peripheral blood mononuclear cells, obtained before pregnancy. Receptors originate from a female donor with multiple sclerosis, enrolled in a pregnancy study.

The chain joins TRBV30 to TRBJ1-5; D unresolved. Germline V lookup: CDR1 GTSNPN, CDR2 SVGIG (reference sequence). The CDR3 extends over 14 amino acids. V dropped 0 bases and J dropped 2 bases, with 8 bases sitting between them. The CDR3 DNA is TGTGCCTGGAGTGTACAGCAAGGCAATCAGCCCCAGCATTTT. It codes for CAWSVQQGNQPQHF. The whole variable domain, filled in from reference TRBV30 and TRBJ1-5, reads SQTIHQWPATLVQPVGSPLSLECTVEGTSNPNLYWYRQAAGRGLQLLFYSVGIGQISSEVPQNLSASRPQDRQFILSSKKLLLSDSGFYLCAWSVQQGNQPQHFGDGTRLSIL.

The chain joins TRBV27 to TRBJ1-1, with D uncertain. There are 14 residues in the CDR3. V was cut by 3 bases and J by 0 bases, with 8 bases left in between. Germline lookup yields CDR1 MNHEY and CDR2 SMNVEV (reference sequence). CDR3 in DNA: TGTGCCAGCAGTTTGGGCACCCTGAACACTGAAGCTTTCTTT. This sequence encodes CASSLGTLNTEAFF.

V is TRBV19 and J is TRBJ1-2; D call uncertain. The CDR3 spans 14 residues. Germline V gene data show CDR1 as LNHDA and CDR2 as SQIVND (reference sequence). V gave up 4 bases and J gave up 7 bases, with 16 bases separating them. CDR3 loop: CASSSRFAAAGYTF. CDR3 nucleotide sequence: TGTGCCAGTAGTAGTCGGTTCGCTGCGGCTGGCTACACCTTC.

V gene TRBV21-1 combines with J gene TRBJ1-2; TRBD1 is the table's D call, not checked against the DNA. TRBV21-1 is given as a pseudogene. The CDR3 is 19 amino acids. This CDR3 reads CASNPSNTAGQGVPYGYTF. CDR3 nucleotides: TGTGCCAGCAACCCCAGCAACACCGCGGGACAGGGGGTTCCCTATGGCTACACCTTC.

The chain carries TRBV5-6 and TRBJ1-1; the match to TRBD1 covers 7 bases. Germline CDR1 SGHDT, CDR2 YYEEEE. The V and J ends lost 5 bases and 6 bases, in that order; junction bases with no gene match: 10. The CDR3 is 14 residues long. The chain's CDR3 is CASRHGDSWAEAFF. In DNA form, the CDR3 reads TGTGCCAGCAGGCACGGGGACAGCTGGGCTGAAGCTTTCTTT.

For the CDR3, the DNA is TGTGCCAGCACCCGGACCGACAGGGGTGCTCTGGAGACCCAGTACTTC. Its protein product is CASTRTDRGALETQYF. The chain carries TRBV5-4 and TRBJ2-5, with TRBD1 matching 8 bases. CDR3 length equals 16 residues. Germline V CDR1 and CDR2: SGHNT, YYREEE (reference sequence). Trimming took 6 bases from V and 5 from J; bases not matched to a gene: 15.